This T cell receptor (beta chain) stems from a study of T cell responses to AZD1222 COVID-19 vaccine. Whole-study findings and limits: Donors, mostly white British, included more females; clonal diversity was possibly underestimated. It was only a handful of AZD1222 recipients who were seropositive at baseline. Two AZD1222 doses significantly raised spike-specific TCR breadth and depth over controls.

With regard to this clone: The antigen is undetermined.

From germline, CDR1 is SGHRS and CDR2 YFSETQ. V shed 0 bases and J shed 0 bases, with 15 bases lying between them. This CDR3 is 17 amino acids long. TCRdb keeps only in-frame clones here, not all; method: immunoSEQ multiplex PCR. The sample lists 170,000 or so clones, approximately 86% seen once, with less than 3% in the top ten. The chain uses TRBV5-1 and TRBJ1-1; D unresolved. The receptor comes from an adult in good health. Sequencing used peripheral blood, obtained on day 0 of AZD1222 vaccination. The CDR3 loop is CASSLEGSLILNTEAFF. The CDR3 nucleotides read TGCGCCAGCAGCTTGGAGGGTAGCCTAATATTGAACACTGAAGCTTTCTTT.